This TCR beta chain was documented in a study of T cell responses to AZD1222 COVID-19 vaccine. Germline V gene sequence: CDR1 MDHEN, CDR2 SYDVKM. CDR3 size: 16 residues. The V end was cut by 1 base, the J end by 8 bases, with 17 bases between. This clone appeared once. Generated by immunoSEQ multiplex PCR, the TCRdb table keeps only in-frame clones and is missing some. In the table there are 75,000 or so clones, approximately 90% of which are singletons. The J gene is TRBJ1-4, the V gene TRBV28; D possibly corresponds to TRBD1 (5 bases). The receptor was isolated from an adult who received the AZD1222 COVID-19 vaccine. The input for sequencing was peripheral blood, taken 28 days after the second AZD1222 dose. The CDR3 loop reads CASSLSGIRAGEKLFF. The DNA for the CDR3 is TGTGCCAGCAGTTTATCGGGGATTCGCGCAGGGGAAAAACTGTTTTTT.